The T cell receptor beta chain under discussion was sequenced for a study of blood T cells in healthy people across ages. It was with a sample-barcoded 5' primer and a J-beta primer mix that a second PCR of roughly 6 to 11 cycles was run. Every molecule of cDNA carried a tag from a template-switch adaptor with 12 random nucleotides. TCRdb used MiXCR to reprocess the 5' RACE reads, holding one entry per CDR3 protein. Here the sample spans 1.4 million or so distinct CDR3 sequences, approximately 39% being singletons. With 4 bases removed from V and 6 bases from J, the gap between germline ends came to 14 bases. Germline CDR1 SEHNR, CDR2 FQNEAQ (reference sequence). The CDR3 sequence is 14 residues long.

The clonotype was recovered from a woman between 18 and 29 years old in good health. Sample: blood. The genes are TRBV7-9 and TRBJ2-3, with a weak D call TRBD2 (6 bases). CDR3 nucleotides: TGTGCCAGCAGCTCCCCCGTTGGAGGGGATACGCAGTATTTT. Amino acids: CASSSPVGGDTQYF.